Listed below are T cell receptor beta chains from one sample, sequenced in a study of blood T cell repertoires in COVID-19. Here immunoSEQ multiplex PCR was the method, and the copy in TCRdb shows in-frame clones only, minus some. The profile covers nearly 350,000 clones, with approximately 89% appearing a single time and under 3.5% taken by the ten largest. The sample was peripheral blood. Every receptor here comes from a woman under 30 who had recovered from COVID-19. The CDR3 runs from the conserved cysteine through the conserved F or W. Fields, in order: V gene, D gene, clone size, J gene, CDR3 protein, CDR3 DNA. D genes are given only for firm matches. Clone size, where shown, is once, few, many, or a class for clones that have expanded.

V: TRBV9
D: NA
size: NA
J: TRBJ2-1
CDR3: CASSQTGQTYNEQFF
DNA: TGTGCCAGCAGCCAAACAGGTCAAACCTACAATGAGCAGTTCTTC

V: TRBV6-5
D: NA
size: NA
J: TRBJ1-1
CDR3: CASSYSNRAFF
DNA: TGTGCCAGCAGTTACTCGAACAGAGCTTTCTTT

V: TRBV2
D: TRBD2
size: NA
J: TRBJ2-5
CDR3: CASSIVRRLAGGQETQYF
DNA: TGTGCCAGCAGCATTGTGAGACGACTAGCGGGAGGGCAAGAGACCCAGTACTTC

V: TRBV30
D: TRBD2
size: NA
J: TRBJ2-2
CDR3: CAYRTSGRTGELFF
DNA: TGTGCCTATCGAACTAGCGGGCGTACCGGGGAGCTGTTTTTT

V: TRBV9
D: TRBD1
size: NA
J: TRBJ2-1
CDR3: CASSAGQGPYNEQFF
DNA: TGTGCCAGCAGCGCCGGACAGGGTCCCTACAATGAGCAGTTCTTC

V: TRBV2
D: TRBD2
size: NA
J: TRBJ2-1
CDR3: CASTRGLAGYEQFF
DNA: TGTGCCAGCACTAGGGGACTAGCGGGTTATGAGCAGTTCTTC

V: TRBV7-9
D: NA
size: NA
J: TRBJ2-2
CDR3: CASSLGPGELFF
DNA: TGTGCCAGCAGCTTAGGGCCTGGGGAGCTGTTTTTT

V: TRBV30
D: TRBD1
size: NA
J: TRBJ1-1
CDR3: CAWRTDRGTEAFF
DNA: TGTGCCTGGAGGACGGACAGGGGCACTGAAGCTTTCTTT

V: TRBV5-1
D: TRBD2
size: NA
J: TRBJ2-1
CDR3: CASSYLAGGAYNEQFF
DNA: TGCGCCAGCAGCTACCTAGCGGGAGGGGCCTACAATGAGCAGTTCTTC

V: TRBV7-2
D: NA
size: NA
J: TRBJ1-2
CDR3: CASSLNAPSYGYTF
DNA: TGTGCCAGCAGCTTAAACGCGCCGTCGTATGGCTACACCTTC

V: TRBV5-1
D: NA
size: NA
J: TRBJ1-1
CDR3: CASSLGPTVMNTEAFF
DNA: TGCGCCAGCAGCTTGGGCCCGACAGTCATGAACACTGAAGCTTTCTTT

V: TRBV21-1
D: NA
size: once
J: TRBJ2-3
CDR3: CASSNLCTGTSGRTDTQYF
DNA: TGTGCCAGCAGCAACTTATGCACCGGGACTAGCGGCCGCACAGATACGCAGTATTTT

V: TRBV19
D: TRBD2
size: NA
J: TRBJ2-2
CDR3: CASSASGRVPGELFF
DNA: TGTGCCAGTAGTGCTAGCGGGAGGGTCCCCGGGGAGCTGTTTTTT

V: TRBV29-1
D: TRBD2
size: NA
J: TRBJ2-2
CDR3: CSLPTSGRVSGELFF
DNA: TGCAGCTTACCGACTAGCGGGAGAGTGTCCGGGGAGCTGTTTTTT

V: TRBV18
D: NA
size: NA
J: TRBJ2-2
CDR3: CASSPFWQTNTGELFF
DNA: TGTGCCAGCTCACCATTTTGGCAGACGAACACCGGGGAGCTGTTTTTT

V: TRBV6-2/TRBV6-3
D: NA
size: NA
J: TRBJ2-1
CDR3: CASSYPRGMYNEQFF
DNA: TGTGCCAGCAGTTACCCTCGCGGGATGTACAATGAGCAGTTCTTC

V: TRBV28
D: NA
size: NA
J: TRBJ1-3
CDR3: CASSSVDIGNTIYF
DNA: TGTGCCAGCAGTTCCGTCGACATTGGAAACACCATATATTTT

V: TRBV5-1
D: NA
size: NA
J: TRBJ1-2
CDR3: CASSYDLYYGYTF
DNA: TGCGCCAGCAGCTATGACTTGTACTATGGCTACACCTTC

V: TRBV5-5
D: NA
size: NA
J: TRBJ1-2
CDR3: CASSLVGSGGYTF
DNA: TGTGCCAGCAGCTTGGTTGGCAGTGGCGGCTACACCTTC

V: TRBV9
D: NA
size: NA
J: TRBJ2-1
CDR3: CASSVGRYNEQFF
DNA: TGTGCCAGCAGCGTAGGCAGATACAATGAGCAGTTCTTC

V: TRBV4-1
D: TRBD1
size: NA
J: TRBJ1-5
CDR3: CASSHVGQGGGPQHF
DNA: TGCGCCAGCAGCCATGTCGGACAGGGCGGAGGGCCCCAGCATTTT

V: TRBV7-8
D: TRBD1
size: NA
J: TRBJ1-5
CDR3: CASSFVQGPTQPQHF
DNA: TGTGCCAGCAGCTTCGTACAGGGGCCGACGCAGCCCCAGCATTTT

V: TRBV7-2
D: TRBD1
size: NA
J: TRBJ1-2
CDR3: CASSQRGQVYGYTF
DNA: TGTGCCAGCAGCCAACGGGGACAGGTCTATGGCTACACCTTC

V: TRBV11-3
D: TRBD2
size: NA
J: TRBJ2-5
CDR3: CASSPRQAGGQETQYF
DNA: TGTGCCAGCAGCCCCCGCCAAGCGGGGGGCCAAGAGACCCAGTACTTC

V: TRBV5-8
D: NA
size: NA
J: TRBJ2-1
CDR3: CASSFSTVDWENEQFF
DNA: TGTGCCAGCAGCTTTTCCACAGTGGATTGGGAGAATGAGCAGTTCTTC

V: TRBV11-3
D: NA
size: NA
J: TRBJ1-1
CDR3: CASSLGFQGAEAFF
DNA: TGTGCCAGCAGCTTAGGTTTCCAAGGGGCTGAAGCTTTCTTT

V: TRBV6-2/TRBV6-3
D: TRBD1
size: NA
J: TRBJ1-1
CDR3: CASSWDRGNTEAFF
DNA: TGTGCCAGCAGTTGGGACAGGGGGAACACTGAAGCTTTCTTT

V: TRBV7-9
D: TRBD1
size: NA
J: TRBJ1-2
CDR3: CASSRLQGALGYTF
DNA: TGTGCCAGCAGTCGGCTACAGGGGGCGCTTGGCTACACCTTC

V: TRBV19
D: NA
size: NA
J: TRBJ2-1
CDR3: CASTGMFSNEQFF
DNA: TGTGCCAGTACAGGCATGTTTTCCAATGAGCAGTTCTTC

V: TRBV7-2
D: TRBD1
size: once
J: TRBJ1-3
CDR3: CASGTGTGAGNTIYF
DNA: TGTGCCAGCGGAACCGGGACAGGGGCTGGAAACACCATATATTTT

V: TRBV11-2
D: NA
size: once
J: TRBJ2-1
CDR3: CASSLALATEQFF
DNA: TGTGCCAGCAGCTTAGCCCTAGCGACAGAGCAGTTCTTC

V: TRBV9
D: TRBD2
size: NA
J: TRBJ2-1
CDR3: CASSPRTSGGYEQFF
DNA: TGTGCCAGCAGCCCGAGGACTAGCGGAGGTTATGAGCAGTTCTTC

V: TRBV27
D: TRBD1
size: NA
J: TRBJ1-5
CDR3: CASRPGQSFNQPQHF
DNA: TGTGCCAGCAGACCGGGACAGTCTTTTAATCAGCCCCAGCATTTT

V: TRBV7-9
D: NA
size: NA
J: TRBJ2-3
CDR3: CASSPVGGATDTQYF
DNA: TGTGCCAGCAGTCCGGTGGGGGGTGCGACAGATACGCAGTATTTT

V: TRBV24-1
D: NA
size: once
J: TRBJ2-3
CDR3: CATSPGVLSTDTQYF
DNA: TGTGCCACCAGTCCAGGGGTCTTGAGCACAGATACGCAGTATTTT

V: TRBV7-2
D: NA
size: NA
J: TRBJ1-2
CDR3: CASSPELRGRVSGYTF
DNA: TGTGCCAGCAGCCCCGAGTTGCGGGGGCGAGTGTCGGGCTACACCTTC

V: TRBV12-5
D: NA
size: NA
J: TRBJ1-5
CDR3: CASGLQGLDNQPQHF
DNA: TGTGCTAGTGGTTTGCAGGGGCTGGATAATCAGCCCCAGCATTTT

V: TRBV2
D: NA
size: NA
J: TRBJ1-6
CDR3: CASNSHLGTNSPLHF
DNA: TGTGCCAGCAACTCCCACCTGGGCACCAATTCACCCCTCCACTTT